This TCR beta chain was sequenced for a study of T-cell memory formation after mild COVID-19. The ends lost 0 bases at V and 8 bases at J; junction bases unmatched: 8. The CDR3 has 15 residues. Germline V lookup: CDR1 DFQATT, CDR2 SNEGSKA (reference sequence). Findings and limits, study-wide: Contracting clones from day 15 to 85 showed balanced CD4/CD8; later expanders favored CD4+. A second wave of clones peaked on day 37, and their SARS-CoV-2 specificity went unconfirmed. Mainly in CM and EM were contracting CD4+ clones; CD8+ were in EMRA.

This clonotype appeared a few times. No antigen is known for it. 5'RACE, which relied on constant-segment primers, yielded TCR alpha and TCR beta cDNA libraries carrying sample barcodes and UMIs. TCRdb fed the 5' RACE reads into MiXCR, producing one record per CDR3 protein. Seen here are about 400,000 distinct CDR3 sequences, more than 20% observed once, and the top ten hold around 13%. The receptor was isolated from an adult woman who had mild COVID-19 (a few samples of this study predate the infection). Cell type and time point are not known. This chain uses TRBV20-1 with TRBJ2-1; TRBD2 matches at 9 bases. The sequencing input was PBMCs or a T cell subset sorted from them (not recorded which). The CDR3: CSAREIAGVPYEQFF. DNA for the CDR3: TGCAGTGCTAGAGAAATAGCGGGAGTGCCCTATGAGCAGTTCTTC.